This TCR beta chain emerged from a study of blood T cells in healthy people across ages. Then a second PCR, running roughly 6 to 12 cycles, was carried out with a sample-barcoded 5' primer and a J-beta primer mix. One entry per CDR3 protein results from TCRdb running MiXCR on the 5' RACE reads. The repertoire holds some 940,000 distinct CDR3 sequences, with 29% as singletons. The table lists this clonotype with a few counts. V trimming: 4 bases; J trimming: 12 bases; junction bases outside the gene matches: 11. The germline V gene has CDR1 SGHNT and CDR2 YYREEE (reference sequence). The CDR3 is made up of 14 amino acids. This sample was shared with a second study, whose subject was T cells of mothers and their children.

Sequencing input: blood. The TCR originated in a woman in her 40s in good health. The chain employs TRBV5-4 and TRBJ2-3, with 10 nucleotides matching TRBD2. The CDR3 region is CASSDATSGDIQYF. DNA for the CDR3: TGTGCCAGCAGCGATGCAACTAGCGGGGATATCCAGTATTTT.